This is a list of T cell receptor beta chains from one sample in a study of long-term antiretroviral therapy in people with HIV. The assay was immunoSEQ multiplex PCR, and TCRdb's table has in-frame clones only and misses some. The data contain 25,000 to 35,000 clones, 90% to 95% of them singletons. This specimen was unsorted PBMCs, taken around 7.4 years after starting antiretroviral therapy. These receptor sequences come from a man in his forties or fifties with HIV. Each CDR3 is given with its conserved first and last residue. The order of the fields is clone size, V gene, J gene, D gene, CDR3 protein, CDR3 DNA. The D gene is left open where the match is weak. The size entry is marked missing in some rows and otherwise reads once, few, many or a size class.

clone_size: -; v_call: TRBV6-1; j_call: TRBJ1-2; d_call: -; cdr3_aa: CASSEGLTGYTF; cdr3_nt: TGTGCCAGCAGTGAAGGGCTTACAGGCTACACCTTC
clone_size: -; v_call: TRBV4-2; j_call: TRBJ2-7; d_call: -; cdr3_aa: CASSQDHQGPYEQYF; cdr3_nt: TGTGCCAGCAGCCAAGATCACCAGGGCCCCTACGAGCAGTACTTC
clone_size: -; v_call: TRBV7-3; j_call: TRBJ2-2; d_call: TRBD2; cdr3_aa: CASRELAGGPPGELFF; cdr3_nt: TGTGCCAGCAGAGAACTCGCGGGGGGGCCCCCCGGGGAGCTGTTTTTT
clone_size: -; v_call: TRBV28; j_call: TRBJ1-1; d_call: -; cdr3_aa: CASSRQALAYF; cdr3_nt: TGTGCCAGCAGTCGGCAGGCATTAGCGTACTTT
clone_size: -; v_call: TRBV27; j_call: TRBJ1-2; d_call: TRBD1; cdr3_aa: CASSLSGTGYGYTF; cdr3_nt: TGTGCCAGCAGTTTATCCGGGACAGGCTATGGCTACACCTTC
clone_size: -; v_call: TRBV27; j_call: TRBJ2-1; d_call: -; cdr3_aa: CASSLSLSWQRFANEQFF; cdr3_nt: TGTGCCAGCAGTTTATCTTTATCGTGGCAGAGGTTTGCCAATGAGCAGTTCTTC
clone_size: -; v_call: TRBV10-2; j_call: TRBJ2-5; d_call: TRBD1; cdr3_aa: CASGDRGADETQYF; cdr3_nt: TGCGCCAGCGGGGACAGGGGAGCTGACGAGACCCAGTACTTC
clone_size: -; v_call: TRBV6-6; j_call: TRBJ2-3; d_call: TRBD2; cdr3_aa: CASSTAGGTDTQYF; cdr3_nt: TGTGCCAGCAGCACCGCGGGGGGCACAGATACGCAGTATTTT
clone_size: -; v_call: TRBV19; j_call: TRBJ1-1; d_call: -; cdr3_aa: CASSITGKNTEAFF; cdr3_nt: TGTGCCAGTAGTATAACCGGGAAGAACACTGAAGCTTTCTTT
clone_size: -; v_call: TRBV4-3; j_call: TRBJ2-3; d_call: TRBD2; cdr3_aa: CASSQDSSGVTDTQYF; cdr3_nt: TGCGCCAGCAGCCAAGATTCTAGCGGAGTAACAGATACGCAGTATTTT
clone_size: -; v_call: TRBV19; j_call: TRBJ2-6; d_call: -; cdr3_aa: CASSMNSGANVLTF; cdr3_nt: TGTGCCAGTAGTATGAACTCTGGGGCCAACGTCCTGACTTTC
clone_size: -; v_call: TRBV4-1; j_call: TRBJ1-5; d_call: -; cdr3_aa: CASSQVGDRSNQPQHF; cdr3_nt: TGCGCCAGCAGCCAAGTGGGGGACCGTAGCAATCAGCCCCAGCATTTT
clone_size: once; v_call: TRBV11-2; j_call: TRBJ2-7; d_call: TRBD1; cdr3_aa: CASSLGQNYEQYF; cdr3_nt: TGTGCCAGCAGCTTGGGACAGAACTACGAGCAGTACTTC
clone_size: few; v_call: TRBV5-1; j_call: TRBJ1-4; d_call: TRBD1; cdr3_aa: CASSHGTGNEKLFF; cdr3_nt: TGCGCCAGCAGCCACGGGACAGGAAATGAAAAACTGTTTTTT
clone_size: -; v_call: TRBV5-6; j_call: TRBJ1-3; d_call: -; cdr3_aa: CASSLGPGNTIYF; cdr3_nt: TGTGCCAGCAGCTTGGGTCCTGGAAACACCATATATTTT
clone_size: -; v_call: TRBV7-2; j_call: TRBJ2-1; d_call: TRBD1; cdr3_aa: CASSQDRGDEQFF; cdr3_nt: TGTGCCAGCAGCCAGGACAGGGGAGATGAGCAGTTCTTC
clone_size: -; v_call: TRBV4-2; j_call: TRBJ2-1; d_call: TRBD2; cdr3_aa: CASSQDFPPSGGARNEQFF; cdr3_nt: TGTGCCAGCAGCCAAGATTTTCCCCCAAGCGGGGGGGCTAGGAATGAGCAGTTCTTC
clone_size: once; v_call: TRBV5-1; j_call: TRBJ2-3; d_call: -; cdr3_aa: CASSPRDKADTQYF; cdr3_nt: TGCGCCAGCAGCCCCCGGGACAAGGCAGATACGCAGTATTTT
clone_size: -; v_call: TRBV5-4; j_call: TRBJ2-1; d_call: TRBD2; cdr3_aa: CASRRTSGGPGEQFF; cdr3_nt: TGTGCCAGCAGGCGGACTAGCGGGGGGCCTGGGGAGCAGTTCTTC
clone_size: few; v_call: TRBV28; j_call: TRBJ1-2; d_call: -; cdr3_aa: CASSSSAGQGLTGYTF; cdr3_nt: TGTGCCAGCAGTTCGAGCGCAGGGCAGGGTTTGACTGGCTACACCTTC
clone_size: -; v_call: TRBV15; j_call: TRBJ1-2; d_call: -; cdr3_aa: CATSRAPGPRDLYGYTF; cdr3_nt: TGTGCCACCAGCAGAGCCCCAGGGCCCAGGGATCTCTATGGCTACACCTTC
clone_size: -; v_call: TRBV19; j_call: TRBJ2-7; d_call: TRBD2; cdr3_aa: CASSIQSGGVYEQYF; cdr3_nt: TGTGCCAGTAGTATCCAATCGGGGGGGGTCTACGAGCAGTACTTC
clone_size: -; v_call: TRBV10-3; j_call: TRBJ2-3; d_call: -; cdr3_aa: CATSLELHTQYF; cdr3_nt: TGTGCCACCTCGTTGGAACTACATACGCAGTATTTT
clone_size: -; v_call: TRBV9; j_call: TRBJ2-7; d_call: -; cdr3_aa: CASSPGQLPIPEQYF; cdr3_nt: TGTGCCAGCAGCCCAGGACAGTTGCCCATACCCGAGCAGTACTTC
clone_size: -; v_call: TRBV6-1; j_call: TRBJ1-2; d_call: -; cdr3_aa: CATGRGPYGYTF; cdr3_nt: TGTGCCACGGGTAGGGGTCCCTATGGCTACACCTTC
clone_size: -; v_call: TRBV21-1; j_call: TRBJ2-7; d_call: -; cdr3_aa: CASILGRSNFFYEQYF; cdr3_nt: -
clone_size: -; v_call: TRBV7-9; j_call: TRBJ2-6; d_call: -; cdr3_aa: CASSLDVGANVLTF; cdr3_nt: TGTGCCAGCAGCTTAGATGTAGGCGCCAACGTCCTGACTTTC
clone_size: -; v_call: TRBV5-1; j_call: TRBJ2-5; d_call: TRBD2; cdr3_aa: CASSLAGTSGETQYF; cdr3_nt: TGCGCCAGCAGCTTGGCCGGGACTAGCGGGGAGACCCAGTACTTC
clone_size: -; v_call: TRBV4-1; j_call: TRBJ2-3; d_call: -; cdr3_aa: CASSFNKDTQYF; cdr3_nt: TGCGCCAGCAGCTTTAATAAAGATACGCAGTATTTT
clone_size: -; v_call: TRBV6-1; j_call: TRBJ1-6; d_call: -; cdr3_aa: CASSGGSSYNSPLHF; cdr3_nt: TGTGCCAGCAGTGGAGGCAGCTCCTATAATTCACCCCTCCACTTT
clone_size: -; v_call: TRBV6-5; j_call: TRBJ2-1; d_call: -; cdr3_aa: CASSPGGSYNEQFF; cdr3_nt: TGTGCCAGCAGTCCTGGGGGGTCCTACAATGAGCAGTTCTTC
clone_size: -; v_call: TRBV7-2; j_call: TRBJ2-4; d_call: TRBD1; cdr3_aa: CASSLRDKTGATKNIQYF; cdr3_nt: TGTGCCAGCAGCTTAAGGGACAAGACAGGGGCAACCAAAAACATTCAGTACTTC
clone_size: -; v_call: TRBV29-1; j_call: TRBJ2-6; d_call: -; cdr3_aa: CSVLTGAGANVLTF; cdr3_nt: TGCAGCGTCCTTACGGGGGCTGGGGCCAACGTCCTGACTTTC
clone_size: -; v_call: TRBV6-1; j_call: TRBJ2-7; d_call: TRBD1; cdr3_aa: CASSDDGRQGRGYEQYF; cdr3_nt: TGTGCCAGCAGTGATGATGGGAGACAGGGCCGGGGCTACGAGCAGTACTTC
clone_size: -; v_call: TRBV19; j_call: TRBJ1-5; d_call: -; cdr3_aa: CASSGRTPAREPQHF; cdr3_nt: TGTGCCAGTAGTGGAAGGACACCCGCCCGGGAGCCCCAGCATTTT
clone_size: -; v_call: TRBV7-9; j_call: TRBJ1-2; d_call: -; cdr3_aa: CASSLGQTIYYGYTF; cdr3_nt: TGTGCCAGCAGCTTGGGTCAGACTATATACTATGGCTACACCTTC
clone_size: -; v_call: TRBV27; j_call: TRBJ2-7; d_call: -; cdr3_aa: CASSWGASYEQYF; cdr3_nt: TGTGCCAGCAGCTGGGGGGCCTCCTACGAGCAGTACTTC
clone_size: -; v_call: TRBV6-1; j_call: TRBJ1-4; d_call: -; cdr3_aa: CASSENGGSNEKLFF; cdr3_nt: TGTGCCAGCAGTGAAAACGGGGGGAGTAATGAAAAACTGTTTTTT
clone_size: -; v_call: TRBV4-2; j_call: TRBJ1-1; d_call: TRBD1; cdr3_aa: CASSQEAGGWAEAFF; cdr3_nt: TGTGCCAGCAGCCAAGAGGCAGGGGGCTGGGCTGAAGCTTTCTTT
clone_size: -; v_call: TRBV28; j_call: TRBJ2-2; d_call: -; cdr3_aa: CASSLRHSSLNTGELFF; cdr3_nt: TGTGCCAGCAGTTTAAGGCACAGCTCGTTGAACACCGGGGAGCTGTTTTTT
clone_size: -; v_call: TRBV6-6; j_call: TRBJ1-4; d_call: TRBD1; cdr3_aa: CASSRDRLSNEKLFF; cdr3_nt: TGTGCCAGCAGCCGGGACAGGTTGTCTAATGAAAAACTGTTTTTT
clone_size: -; v_call: TRBV6-6; j_call: TRBJ2-7; d_call: TRBD2; cdr3_aa: CASRGLAGGSSYEQYF; cdr3_nt: TGTGCCAGCAGAGGACTAGCGGGGGGGAGCTCCTACGAGCAGTACTTC
clone_size: -; v_call: TRBV4-3; j_call: TRBJ1-1; d_call: -; cdr3_aa: CASSQYMGLEWNTEAFF; cdr3_nt: TGCGCCAGCAGCCAATATATGGGACTGGAATGGAACACTGAAGCTTTCTTT
clone_size: once; v_call: TRBV29-1; j_call: TRBJ2-7; d_call: -; cdr3_aa: CSVRWTYEQYF; cdr3_nt: TGCAGCGTTAGGTGGACCTACGAGCAGTACTTC
clone_size: -; v_call: TRBV7-8; j_call: TRBJ2-7; d_call: -; cdr3_aa: CASSFSYEQYF; cdr3_nt: TGTGCCAGCAGCTTTAGCTACGAGCAGTACTTC
clone_size: -; v_call: TRBV7-8; j_call: TRBJ1-4; d_call: -; cdr3_aa: CASSFVGGTALEKLFF; cdr3_nt: TGTGCCAGCAGCTTCGTCGGTGGGACGGCCTTAGAAAAACTGTTTTTT
clone_size: -; v_call: TRBV9; j_call: TRBJ2-2; d_call: TRBD2; cdr3_aa: CASSVGTRGPGELFF; cdr3_nt: TGTGCCAGCAGCGTTGGGACTAGAGGGCCCGGGGAGCTGTTTTTT